This TCR beta chain was recovered during a study of siplizumab effects on memory and regulatory T cells. Study results and limitations: There was no confirmation of the suppressive function of proliferating Tregs from siplizumab cultures. Unstimulated subsets captured only a minor fraction of alloreactive clones. Proliferating CD4+ or CD8+ clones, roughly 80-95% of them, lacked an assignable naive or memory phenotype. Alloreactive sequences whose origin lay in unstimulated CD4+ memory cells were significantly reduced by siplizumab.

Sequencing used immunoSEQ multiplex PCR; TCRdb keeps in-frame clones, though not all of them. The table shows some 110,000 clones, with roughly 94% occurring only once. This clone was seen a single time. What it binds is not known. V dropped 3 bases and J dropped 7; count of bases not matched to a gene: 6. The CDR3 is 13 residues long. Germline values: CDR1 SQVTM, CDR2 ANQGSEA. The sequence was collected from a human donor in good health. Sequenced material: non-Treg CD4+ T cells sorted from blood. This rearrangement joins TRBV29-1 to TRBJ1-1, with 9 bases matching TRBD1. CDR3: CSVDGDRVGEAFF. The CDR3 DNA reads as TGCAGCGTTGACGGGGACAGGGTGGGTGAAGCTTTCTTT.